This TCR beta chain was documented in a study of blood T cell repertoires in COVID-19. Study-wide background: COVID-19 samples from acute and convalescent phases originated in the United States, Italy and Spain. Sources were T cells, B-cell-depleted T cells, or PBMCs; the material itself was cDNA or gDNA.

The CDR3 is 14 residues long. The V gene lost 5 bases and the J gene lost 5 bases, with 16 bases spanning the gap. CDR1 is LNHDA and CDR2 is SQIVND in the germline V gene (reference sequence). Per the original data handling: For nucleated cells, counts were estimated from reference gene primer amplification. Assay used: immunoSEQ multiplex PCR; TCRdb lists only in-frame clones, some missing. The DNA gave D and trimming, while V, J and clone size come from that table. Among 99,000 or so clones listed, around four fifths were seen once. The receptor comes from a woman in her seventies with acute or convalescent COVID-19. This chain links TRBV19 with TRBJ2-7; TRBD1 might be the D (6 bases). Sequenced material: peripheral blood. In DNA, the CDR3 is TGTGCCAGTAGTCAGGGGACGGTCGGTCACGAGCAGTACTTC. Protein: CASSQGTVGHEQYF.